This is a list of T cell receptor beta chains from one sample in a study of CD8+CD57+ T cells in acquired aplastic anemia. MiXCR, applied by TCRdb to the reads, yields one record per CDR3 protein. The sample yields under 200,000 distinct CDR3 sequences, roughly half seen once. Input material: sorted CD4+, CD8+, or CD8+CD57+ T cells (not recorded which) from PBMCs. The receptors here all came from a human donor with aplastic anemia. The conserved cysteine and the conserved F or W are not part of the CDR3 here. The order of the fields is V gene, D gene, CDR3 protein. A D gene is named only where the DNA matches it firmly.

TRBV24-1 | . | ATSGGKGGPSYNEQF
TRBV7-9 | . | ASSFGGEAF
TRBV2 | TRBD2 | ASSYGLAGTYEQY
TRBV30 | TRBD2 | AWSGASGTNSYEQY
TRBV7-3 | TRBD1 | ASSSWTGPNEQF
TRBV11-2 | . | ASSLGFSGSTNSPLH
TRBV24-1 | . | AASDAGQGQETQY
TRBV3-1 | . | ASSQAVRTGRNEQY
TRBV3-1 | . | ASSQDWNTEAF
TRBV19 | . | ATRSPIGAQY
TRBV2 | . | ASSEVTVNEKLF
TRBV25-1 | . | ASSPHGGRDATQY
TRBV7-9 | . | ASSPPGGRAGANVLT
TRBV10-3 | . | AISEPGQPQH
TRBV24-1 | TRBD2 | ATSEAGDYTGELF
TRBV20-1 | TRBD2 | SFEGLAGETQY
TRBV20-1 | . | SARAAGGYT
TRBV10-3 | . | AISETSRTAYTQY
TRBV7-2 | TRBD2 | ASSLFSGRAPGETQY
TRBV5-6 | . | ASSLVTALNYGYT
TRBV7-8 | TRBD1 | ASSLVGTGTSPLH
TRBV24-1 | . | ATSGTGSGTEAF
TRBV15 | . | ATSGWTQTSYEQY
TRBV19 | TRBD1 | ASSIALGQVPF
TRBV15 | TRBD1 | ATRDRTGETQY
TRBV6-4 | . | ASSVEEHNEQF
TRBV6-5 | . | ASSMRTEAF
TRBV20-1 | . | SASSSVAETQY
TRBV7-9 | . | ASSPLGAEAH
TRBV13 | TRBD1 | ASSLKGRTGGLNTEAF
TRBV3-1 | TRBD1 | ASSHRDGQGGYQREQY
TRBV25-1 | . | AGSESLGLHNEQF
TRBV7-9 | . | ASSPPGVTEKLF
TRBV29-1 | TRBD2 | SAKRLAERVYLYNEQF